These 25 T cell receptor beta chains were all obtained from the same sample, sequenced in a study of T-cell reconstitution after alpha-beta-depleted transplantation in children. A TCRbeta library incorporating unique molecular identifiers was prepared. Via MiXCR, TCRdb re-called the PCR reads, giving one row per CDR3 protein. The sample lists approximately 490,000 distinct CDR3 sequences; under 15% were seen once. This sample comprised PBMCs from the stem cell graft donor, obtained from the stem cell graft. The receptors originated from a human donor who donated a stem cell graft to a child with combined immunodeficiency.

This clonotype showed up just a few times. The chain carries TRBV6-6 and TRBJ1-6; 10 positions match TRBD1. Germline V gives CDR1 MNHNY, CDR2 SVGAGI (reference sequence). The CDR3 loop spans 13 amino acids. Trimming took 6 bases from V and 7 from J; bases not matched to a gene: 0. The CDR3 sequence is CASRGQGNSPLHF. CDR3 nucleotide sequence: TGTGCCAGCAGGGGACAGGGGAATTCACCCCTCCACTTT.

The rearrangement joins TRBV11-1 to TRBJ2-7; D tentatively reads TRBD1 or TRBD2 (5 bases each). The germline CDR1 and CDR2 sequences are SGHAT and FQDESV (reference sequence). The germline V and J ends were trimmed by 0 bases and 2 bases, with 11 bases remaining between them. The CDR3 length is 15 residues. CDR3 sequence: CASSLAGDPTYEQYF. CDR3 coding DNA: TGTGCCAGCAGCTTAGCCGGGGACCCCACCTACGAGCAGTACTTC.

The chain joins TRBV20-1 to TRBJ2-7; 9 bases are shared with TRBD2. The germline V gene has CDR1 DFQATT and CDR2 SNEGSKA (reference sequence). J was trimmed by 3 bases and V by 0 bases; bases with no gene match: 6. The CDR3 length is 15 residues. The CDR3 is CSARDRLAGLYEQYF. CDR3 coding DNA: TGCAGTGCTAGAGATCGTCTAGCGGGACTCTACGAGCAGTACTTC.

The CDR3 loop is CASGGWEGQGLTDTQYF. The CDR3 region has the DNA TGTGCCAGCGGGGGTTGGGAGGGACAGGGACTCACAGATACGCAGTATTTT. This chain links TRBV2 with TRBJ2-3; 9 nucleotides match TRBD1. CDR1 and CDR2 from the germline V gene are SNHLY and FYNNEI. Germline trimming cut 8 bases from V and 2 bases from J; bases unmatched to any gene: 14. This CDR3 has 17 residues.

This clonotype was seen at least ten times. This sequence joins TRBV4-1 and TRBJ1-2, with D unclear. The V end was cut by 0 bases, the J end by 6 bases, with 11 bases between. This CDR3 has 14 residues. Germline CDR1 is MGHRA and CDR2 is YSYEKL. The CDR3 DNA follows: TGCGCCAGCAGCCAAGATGTAACAGCCAATGGCTACACCTTC. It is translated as CASSQDVTANGYTF.

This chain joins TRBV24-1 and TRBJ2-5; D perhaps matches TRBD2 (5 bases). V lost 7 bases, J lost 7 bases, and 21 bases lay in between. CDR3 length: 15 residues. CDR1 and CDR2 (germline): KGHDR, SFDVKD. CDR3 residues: CATRYQRPPWGTQYF. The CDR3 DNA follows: TGTGCCACCAGGTACCAGCGGCCACCTTGGGGGACCCAGTACTTC.

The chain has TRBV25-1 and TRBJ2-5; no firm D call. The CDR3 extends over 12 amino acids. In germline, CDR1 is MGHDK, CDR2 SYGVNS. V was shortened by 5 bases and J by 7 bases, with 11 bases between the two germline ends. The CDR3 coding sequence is TGTGCCAGCAGTAAAGACGCCCCGACCCAGTACTTC. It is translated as CASSKDAPTQYF.

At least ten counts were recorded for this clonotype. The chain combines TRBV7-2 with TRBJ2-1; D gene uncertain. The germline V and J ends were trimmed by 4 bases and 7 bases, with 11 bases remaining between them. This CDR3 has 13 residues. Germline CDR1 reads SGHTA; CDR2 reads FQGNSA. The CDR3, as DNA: TGTGCCAGCAGCTCTTTCTCTCTAAATGAGCAGTTCTTC. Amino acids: CASSSFSLNEQFF.

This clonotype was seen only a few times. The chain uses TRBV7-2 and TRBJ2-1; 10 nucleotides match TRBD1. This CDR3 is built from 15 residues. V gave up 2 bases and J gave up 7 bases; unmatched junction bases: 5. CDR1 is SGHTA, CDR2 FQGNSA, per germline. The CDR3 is CASSLSGTGVNEQFF. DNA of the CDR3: TGTGCCAGCAGCTTATCGGGGACAGGGGTTAATGAGCAGTTCTTC.

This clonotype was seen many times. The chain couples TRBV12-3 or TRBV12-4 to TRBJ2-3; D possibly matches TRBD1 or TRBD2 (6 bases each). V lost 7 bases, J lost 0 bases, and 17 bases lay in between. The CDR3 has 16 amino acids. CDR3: CASNPPWGASTDTQYF. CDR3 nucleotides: TGTGCCAGCAACCCTCCTTGGGGGGCGAGCACAGATACGCAGTATTTT.

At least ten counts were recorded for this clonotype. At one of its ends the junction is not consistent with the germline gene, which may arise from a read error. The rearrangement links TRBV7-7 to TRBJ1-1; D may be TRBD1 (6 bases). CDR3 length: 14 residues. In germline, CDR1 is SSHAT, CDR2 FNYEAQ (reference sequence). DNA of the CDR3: TGTGCTAGCAGCTTAGGGGGTCGGGGCACTGAAGCTTTCTTT. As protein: CASSLGGRGTEAFF.

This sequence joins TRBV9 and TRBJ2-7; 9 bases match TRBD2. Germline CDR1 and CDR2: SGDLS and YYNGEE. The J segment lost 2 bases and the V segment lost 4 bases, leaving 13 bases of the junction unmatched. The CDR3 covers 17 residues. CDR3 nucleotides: TGTGCCAGCAGCATTAGCGGGAGCCGAGGGGGAACCTACGAGCAGTACTTC. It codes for CASSISGSRGGTYEQYF. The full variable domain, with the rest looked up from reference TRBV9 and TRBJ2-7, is DSGVTQTPKHLITATGQRVTLRCSPRSGDLSVYWYQQSLDQGLQFLIQYYNGEERAKGNILERFSAQQFPDLHSELNLSSLELGDSALYFCASSISGSRGGTYEQYFGPGTRLTVT.

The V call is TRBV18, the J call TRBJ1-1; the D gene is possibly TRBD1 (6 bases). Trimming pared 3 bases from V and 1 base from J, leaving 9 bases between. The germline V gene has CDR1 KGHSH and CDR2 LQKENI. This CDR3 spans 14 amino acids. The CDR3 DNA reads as TGTGCCAGCTCACCCCAGACAGGGAACACTGAAGCTTTCTTT. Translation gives CASSPQTGNTEAFF. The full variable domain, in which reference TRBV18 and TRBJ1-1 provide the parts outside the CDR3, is NAGVMQNPRHLVRRRGQEARLRCSPMKGHSHVYWYRQLPEEGLKFMVYLQKENIIDESGMPKERFSAEFPKEGPSILRIQQVVRGDSAAYFCASSPQTGNTEAFFGQGTRLTVV.

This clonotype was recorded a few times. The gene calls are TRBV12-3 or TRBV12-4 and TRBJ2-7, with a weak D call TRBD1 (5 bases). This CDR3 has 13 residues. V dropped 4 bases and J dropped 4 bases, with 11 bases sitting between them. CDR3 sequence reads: CASSWGGSYEQYF. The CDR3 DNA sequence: TGTGCCAGCAGTTGGGGCGGATCTTACGAGCAGTACTTC.

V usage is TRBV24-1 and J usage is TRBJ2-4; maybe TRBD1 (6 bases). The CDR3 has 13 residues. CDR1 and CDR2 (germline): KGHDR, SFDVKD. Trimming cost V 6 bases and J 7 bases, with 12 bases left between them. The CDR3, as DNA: TGTGCCACCAGTACGGCTAGGGGGAACATTCAGTACTTC. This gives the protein CATSTARGNIQYF.

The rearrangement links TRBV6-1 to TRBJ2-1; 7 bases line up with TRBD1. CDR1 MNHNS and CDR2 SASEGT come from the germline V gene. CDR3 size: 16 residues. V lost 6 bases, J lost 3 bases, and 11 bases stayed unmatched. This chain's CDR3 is CASSRKGAAFYNEQFF. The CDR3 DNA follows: TGTGCCAGCAGCCGAAAGGGGGCGGCCTTCTACAATGAGCAGTTCTTC.

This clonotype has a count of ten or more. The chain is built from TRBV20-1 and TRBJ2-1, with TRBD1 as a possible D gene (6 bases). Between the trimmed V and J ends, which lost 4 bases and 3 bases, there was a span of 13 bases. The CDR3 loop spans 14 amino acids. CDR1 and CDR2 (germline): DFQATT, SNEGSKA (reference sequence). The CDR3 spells CSAKGRGFYNEQFF. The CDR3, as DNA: TGCAGTGCTAAGGGCAGGGGTTTCTACAATGAGCAGTTCTTC.

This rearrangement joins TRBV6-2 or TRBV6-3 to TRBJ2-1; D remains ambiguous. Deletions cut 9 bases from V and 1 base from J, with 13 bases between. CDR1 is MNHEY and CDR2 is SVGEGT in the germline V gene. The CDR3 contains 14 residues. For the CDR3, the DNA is TGTGCCAGTCACCACGGAAAATCCTACAATGAGCAGTTCTTC. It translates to CASHHGKSYNEQFF.

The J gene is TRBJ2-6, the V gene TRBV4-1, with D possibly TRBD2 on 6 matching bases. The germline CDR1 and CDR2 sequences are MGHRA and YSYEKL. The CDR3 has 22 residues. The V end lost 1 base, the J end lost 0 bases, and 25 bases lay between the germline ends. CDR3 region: CASSQGWVVGLSSFSGANVLTF. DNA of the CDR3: TGCGCCAGCAGCCAAGGGTGGGTAGTGGGACTTAGTTCGTTCTCTGGGGCCAACGTCCTGACTTTC.

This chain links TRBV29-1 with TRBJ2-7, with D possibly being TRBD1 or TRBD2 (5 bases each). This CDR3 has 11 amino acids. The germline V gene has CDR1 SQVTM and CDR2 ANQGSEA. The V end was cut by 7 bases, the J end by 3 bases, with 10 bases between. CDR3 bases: TGCAGCGCGGGACGGGGCTACGAGCAGTACTTC. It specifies CSAGRGYEQYF.

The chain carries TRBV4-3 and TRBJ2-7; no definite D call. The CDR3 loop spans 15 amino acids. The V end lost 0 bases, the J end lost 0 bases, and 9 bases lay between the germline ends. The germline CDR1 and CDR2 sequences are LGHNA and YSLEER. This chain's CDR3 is CASSQEGGTSYEQYF. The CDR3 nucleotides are TGCGCCAGCAGCCAAGAGGGCGGAACCTCCTACGAGCAGTACTTC.

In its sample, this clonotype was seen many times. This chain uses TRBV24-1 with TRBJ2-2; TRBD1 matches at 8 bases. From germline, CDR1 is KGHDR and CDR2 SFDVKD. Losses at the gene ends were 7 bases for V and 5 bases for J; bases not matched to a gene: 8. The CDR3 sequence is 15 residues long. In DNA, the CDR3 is TGTGCCACCAGCCTAACAGGACAGGGAACCGGGGAGCTGTTTTTT. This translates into CATSLTGQGTGELFF.

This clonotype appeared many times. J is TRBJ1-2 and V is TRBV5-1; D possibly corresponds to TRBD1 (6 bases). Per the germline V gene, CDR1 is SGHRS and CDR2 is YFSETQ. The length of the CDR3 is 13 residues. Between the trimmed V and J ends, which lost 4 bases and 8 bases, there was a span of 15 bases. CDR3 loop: CASSIPGVDGYTF. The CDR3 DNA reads TGCGCCAGCAGCATTCCAGGGGTAGACGGCTACACCTTC.

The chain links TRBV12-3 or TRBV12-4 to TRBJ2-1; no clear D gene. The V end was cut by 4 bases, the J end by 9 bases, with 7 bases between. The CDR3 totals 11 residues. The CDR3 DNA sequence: TGTGCCAGCAGTTCGACGATTGAGCAGTTCTTC. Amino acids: CASSSTIEQFF.

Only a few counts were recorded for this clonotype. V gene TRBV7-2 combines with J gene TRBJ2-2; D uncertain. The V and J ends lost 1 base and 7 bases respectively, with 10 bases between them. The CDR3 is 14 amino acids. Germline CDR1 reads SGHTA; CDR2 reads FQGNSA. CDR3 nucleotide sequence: TGTGCCAGCAGCTTAGATAGGGTGAACGGGGAGCTGTTTTTT. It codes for CASSLDRVNGELFF.